These T cell receptor beta chains were read from a single sample in a study of spatial heterogeneity in lung cancer. MiXCR, run by TCRdb on the 5' RACE reads, gives a single entry per CDR3 protein. The table includes roughly 70,000 distinct CDR3 sequences, more than 10% detected once. This specimen was PBMCs, taken at surgery. The receptors here all came from a male donor with early-stage non-small cell lung cancer. Both conserved end residues are part of each CDR3. D genes are given only for firm matches. Size tells how often a clone was seen (once, few, many) or the class of an expanded clone, and some rows leave it out.

size: many
D: .
V: TRBV5-6
J: TRBJ1-1
CDR3: CASSLYLGSTSF
DNA: TGTGCCAGCAGCTTGTATCTCGGGTCTACGTCCTTT

size: .
D: .
V: TRBV18
J: TRBJ2-7
CDR3: CASSLEFLGEQYF
DNA: TGTGCCAGCTCACTCGAATTCCTAGGCGAGCAGTACTTC

size: few
D: TRBD2
V: TRBV7-9
J: TRBJ2-3
CDR3: CASRKPGWSGRRNTDTQYF
DNA: TGTGCCAGCAGAAAACCGGGCTGGAGCGGGAGGAGGAATACAGATACGCAGTATTTT

size: few
D: .
V: TRBV12-3/TRBV12-4
J: TRBJ2-1
CDR3: CASSFQLSGEQFF
DNA: TGTGCCAGCAGTTTCCAACTTAGCGGTGAGCAGTTCTTC

size: few
D: .
V: TRBV6-1
J: TRBJ2-3
CDR3: CASSDRGVWPTDTQYF
DNA: TGTGCCAGCAGTGATCGGGGCGTTTGGCCGACAGATACGCAGTATTTT

size: .
D: .
V: TRBV2
J: TRBJ2-1
CDR3: CASTAGQSYNEQFF
DNA: TGTGCCAGCACGGCGGGACAGAGCTACAATGAGCAGTTCTTC

size: few
D: .
V: TRBV19
J: TRBJ1-3
CDR3: CASSLTGTGVNTIYF
DNA: TGTGCCAGTAGTCTAACCGGGACCGGGGTGAACACCATATATTTT

size: few
D: .
V: TRBV27
J: TRBJ2-4
CDR3: CASSLGVKNIQYF
DNA: TGTGCCAGCAGTTTAGGGGTCAAAAACATTCAGTACTTC

size: many
D: TRBD1
V: TRBV30
J: TRBJ2-1
CDR3: CAWSGDSYNEQFF
DNA: TGTGCCTGGAGTGGGGACAGCTACAATGAGCAGTTCTTC

size: many
D: TRBD2
V: TRBV15
J: TRBJ2-7
CDR3: CATSTSRGGSYEQYF
DNA: TGTGCCACCAGCACCTCCCGGGGGGGTTCCTACGAGCAGTACTTC

size: many
D: .
V: TRBV6-2/TRBV6-3
J: TRBJ1-5
CDR3: CASSYGSNQPQHF
DNA: TGTGCCAGCAGTTATGGGTCGAATCAGCCCCAGCATTTT

size: many
D: TRBD1
V: TRBV29-1
J: TRBJ2-7
CDR3: CSVTRQGGSEYF
DNA: TGCAGCGTCACCAGACAGGGGGGTAGTGAATACTTC

size: few
D: .
V: TRBV14
J: TRBJ1-6
CDR3: CASRPGNLYNSPLHF
DNA: TGTGCCAGCAGACCAGGGAACCTTTATAATTCACCCCTCCACTTT

size: many
D: .
V: TRBV4-3
J: TRBJ1-6
CDR3: CASSLGTFNSPLHF
DNA: TGCGCCAGCAGCCTAGGGACTTTCAATTCACCCCTCCACTTT

size: .
D: .
V: TRBV20-1
J: TRBJ2-7
CDR3: CSASHPTRYEQYF
DNA: TGCAGTGCTAGTCATCCTACCCGCTACGAGCAGTACTTC

size: few
D: .
V: TRBV7-9
J: TRBJ2-7
CDR3: CASSHGRLLKQYF
DNA: TGTGCCAGCAGCCACGGGCGGCTTCTCAAGCAGTACTTC

size: .
D: .
V: TRBV27
J: TRBJ2-5
CDR3: CASSPRLSQETQYF
DNA: TGTGCCAGCAGCCCCCGGCTAAGCCAAGAGACCCAGTACTTC

size: many
D: .
V: TRBV7-9
J: TRBJ1-2
CDR3: CASSPGTGYTF
DNA: TGTGCCAGCAGCCCCGGGACCGGCTACACCTTC

size: few
D: TRBD2
V: TRBV20-1
J: TRBJ2-3
CDR3: CSAPPGLLSTDTQYF
DNA: TGCAGTGCTCCGCCGGGACTACTAAGCACAGATACGCAGTATTTT

size: .
D: TRBD1
V: TRBV10-3
J: TRBJ2-2
CDR3: CAISESTVAGGFGELFF
DNA: TGTGCCATCAGTGAGTCGACGGTGGCAGGGGGTTTCGGGGAGCTGTTTTTT

size: few
D: .
V: TRBV12-3/TRBV12-4
J: TRBJ2-3
CDR3: CASSFPGADTQYF
DNA: TGTGCCAGCAGTTTCCCGGGAGCCGATACGCAGTATTTT

size: .
D: .
V: TRBV6-5
J: TRBJ1-2
CDR3: CASKAGEGGYTF
DNA: TGTGCCTCCAAGGCGGGGGAAGGTGGCTACACCTTC

size: .
D: .
V: TRBV12-3/TRBV12-4
J: TRBJ2-7
CDR3: CASSSTPKQYF
DNA: TGTGCCAGCAGTTCGACCCCTAAGCAGTACTTC

size: .
D: TRBD1
V: TRBV20-1
J: TRBJ2-2
CDR3: CSAPGQSSTGELFF
DNA: TGCAGTGCTCCGGGACAGTCCTCCACCGGGGAGCTGTTTTTT

size: many
D: .
V: TRBV10-3
J: TRBJ2-5
CDR3: CAISESQETQYF
DNA: TGTGCCATCAGTGAGTCTCAGGAGACCCAGTACTTC

size: many
D: TRBD1
V: TRBV27
J: TRBJ2-2
CDR3: CASSLFRTGYDTGELFF
DNA: TGTGCCAGCAGTTTATTCCGGACAGGGTACGACACCGGGGAGCTGTTTTTT

size: many
D: .
V: TRBV27
J: TRBJ1-1
CDR3: CASAGAGRTEAFF
DNA: TGTGCCAGCGCGGGGGCTGGTCGCACTGAAGCTTTCTTT

size: .
D: TRBD1
V: TRBV28
J: TRBJ1-1
CDR3: CASSQGGSGTEAFF
DNA: TGTGCCAGCAGCCAGGGGGGTTCGGGCACTGAAGCTTTCTTT

size: once
D: .
V: TRBV6-2/TRBV6-3
J: TRBJ1-2
CDR3: CASRPSRTAKAYGYTF
DNA: TGTGCCAGCAGGCCCTCCCGGACAGCCAAAGCCTATGGCTACACCTTC

size: .
D: .
V: TRBV5-1
J: TRBJ2-2
CDR3: CASTARQTGELFF
DNA: TGCGCCAGCACCGCGCGGCAGACCGGGGAGCTGTTTTTT

size: .
D: TRBD2
V: TRBV7-3
J: TRBJ2-3
CDR3: CASSLGSLAGGADTQYF
DNA: TGCGCCAGCAGCTTAGGCTCACTAGCGGGAGGCGCGGATACGCAGTATTTT

size: .
D: .
V: TRBV25-1
J: TRBJ1-1
CDR3: CASRPPWPLAAEAFF
DNA: TGTGCCAGCAGACCCCCTTGGCCCTTAGCAGCTGAAGCTTTCTTT

size: many
D: .
V: TRBV7-2
J: TRBJ2-1
CDR3: CASSLGISNEQFF
DNA: TGTGCCAGCAGCCTGGGGATTTCGAATGAGCAGTTCTTC

size: many
D: .
V: TRBV10-3
J: TRBJ2-7
CDR3: CAISESSYEQYF
DNA: TGTGCCATCAGTGAGAGTTCCTACGAGCAGTACTTC

size: .
D: .
V: TRBV2
J: TRBJ2-5
CDR3: CASGPVGGQETQYF
DNA: TGTGCCAGCGGACCGGTCGGGGGCCAAGAGACCCAGTACTTC

size: .
D: .
V: TRBV20-1
J: TRBJ1-5
CDR3: CSANALGEVQHF
DNA: TGCAGTGCCAACGCCCTGGGGGAAGTCCAGCATTTT

size: few
D: TRBD1
V: TRBV12-3/TRBV12-4
J: TRBJ2-5
CDR3: CASSSGGETQYF
DNA: TGTGCCAGCAGTTCAGGGGGAGAGACCCAGTACTTC

size: .
D: .
V: TRBV5-1
J: TRBJ2-3
CDR3: CASSFPGTDTQYF
DNA: TGCGCCAGCAGCTTCCCTGGCACAGATACGCAGTATTTT

size: .
D: TRBD1
V: TRBV20-1
J: TRBJ2-1
CDR3: CSASRGQGDEQFF
DNA: TGCAGTGCTAGTCGAGGACAGGGTGATGAGCAGTTCTTC

size: .
D: TRBD1
V: TRBV9
J: TRBJ1-1
CDR3: CASSPRTGQNTEAFF
DNA: TGTGCCAGCAGCCCCCGGACAGGGCAGAACACTGAAGCTTTCTTT

size: .
D: TRBD1
V: TRBV18
J: TRBJ1-2
CDR3: CASSLGGSDNYGYTF
DNA: TGTGCCAGCTCCTTAGGGGGCTCCGATAACTATGGCTACACCTTC

size: many
D: .
V: TRBV20-1
J: TRBJ1-4
CDR3: CSARGPQEEKLFF
DNA: TGCAGTGCTAGAGGCCCTCAGGAGGAAAAACTGTTTTTT

size: few
D: .
V: TRBV6-1
J: TRBJ1-2
CDR3: CASRMRQPNYGYTF
DNA: TGTGCCAGCAGGATGCGACAGCCTAACTATGGCTACACCTTC

size: few
D: .
V: TRBV2
J: TRBJ2-7
CDR3: CASSEEARSYEQYF
DNA: TGTGCCAGCAGTGAAGAAGCAAGGTCCTACGAGCAGTACTTC

size: many
D: TRBD2
V: TRBV4-3
J: TRBJ2-7
CDR3: CASSQATSGSVEQYF
DNA: TGCGCCAGCAGCCAAGCGACTAGCGGGAGTGTCGAGCAGTACTTC

size: .
D: .
V: TRBV6-2/TRBV6-3
J: TRBJ1-5
CDR3: CASRSLRSSNQPQHF
DNA: TGTGCCAGCAGATCACTCAGATCCAGCAATCAGCCCCAGCATTTT

size: many
D: .
V: TRBV19
J: TRBJ1-3
CDR3: CASTLRAPSGNTIYF
DNA: TGTGCCAGTACCTTAAGGGCCCCGTCTGGAAACACCATATATTTT

size: few
D: .
V: TRBV6-4
J: TRBJ2-2
CDR3: CASSEQGHTGELFF
DNA: TGTGCCAGCAGTGAACAGGGCCACACCGGGGAGCTGTTTTTT